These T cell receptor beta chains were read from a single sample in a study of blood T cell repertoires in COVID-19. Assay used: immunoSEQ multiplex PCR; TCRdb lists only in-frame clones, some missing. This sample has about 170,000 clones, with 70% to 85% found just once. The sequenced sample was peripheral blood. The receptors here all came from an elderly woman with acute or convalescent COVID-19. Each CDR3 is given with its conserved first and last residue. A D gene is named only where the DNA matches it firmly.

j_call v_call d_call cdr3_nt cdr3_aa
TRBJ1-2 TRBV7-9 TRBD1 TGTGCCAGCAGTTCTACGACAGGGAATAACTATGGCTACACCTTC CASSSTTGNNYGYTF
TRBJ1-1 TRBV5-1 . TGCGCCAGCAGCTTGTCGGGGGGCGCGGTCACTGAAGCTTTCTTT CASSLSGGAVTEAFF
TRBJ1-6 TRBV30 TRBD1 TGTGCCTGGAGACCCCGGACAGGGTACGGAGACTCACCCCTCCACTTT CAWRPRTGYGDSPLHF
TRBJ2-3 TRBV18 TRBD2 TGTGCCAGCTCGCACTTAGGGACTAGCGGGAGACAAAGCACAGATACGCAGTATTTT CASSHLGTSGRQSTDTQYF
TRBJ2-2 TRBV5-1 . TGCGCCAGCAGAGCCGGACAGCCAAACACCGGGGAGCTGTTTTTT CASRAGQPNTGELFF
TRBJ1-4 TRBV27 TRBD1 TGTGCCAGCAGTTCGACAGGGGGCAATGAAAAACTGTTTTTT CASSSTGGNEKLFF
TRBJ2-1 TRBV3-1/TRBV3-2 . TGTGCCAGCAGCCCCCAGAGCGGGCCCTACAATGAGCAGTTCTTC CASSPQSGPYNEQFF
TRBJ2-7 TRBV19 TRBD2 TGTGCCAGTAGTATCCTAGCGGGAGCGGACGAGCAGTACTTC CASSILAGADEQYF
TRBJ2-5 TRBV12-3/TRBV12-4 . TGTGCCAGCAGCCCAGGGGCAGAGACCCAGTACTTC CASSPGAETQYF
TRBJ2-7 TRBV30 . TGTGCCTGGAGTGTAGGCCTAGCCGCCGGTGTGCAGTACTTC CAWSVGLAAGVQYF
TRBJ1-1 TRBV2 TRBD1 TGTGCCAGCAGGGATTTACAGGGGATCACTGAAGCTTTCTTT CASRDLQGITEAFF
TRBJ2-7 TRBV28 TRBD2 TGTGCCAGCAGAGGAGCGGGAGATGGAGGGTACGAGCAGTACTTC CASRGAGDGGYEQYF
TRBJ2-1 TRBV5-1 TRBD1 TGCGCCAGCAGCCCGACAGGGACAGTCAGCAATGAGCAGTTCTTC CASSPTGTVSNEQFF
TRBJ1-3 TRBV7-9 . TGTGCCAGCAGCTTCCCAGGAGGGAGCTCTGGAAACACCATATATTTT CASSFPGGSSGNTIYF
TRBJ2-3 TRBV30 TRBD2 TGTGCCTGCCAGGGGGAGGGGACTAGCGGGGGGCACACAGATACGCAGTATTTT CACQGEGTSGGHTDTQYF
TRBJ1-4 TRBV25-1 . TGTGCCAGCAGTGAATTAGGCGGGGCTAATGAAAAACTGTTTTTT CASSELGGANEKLFF
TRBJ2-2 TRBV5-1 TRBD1 TGCGCCAGCAGCCAGGGGGTGGCGAACACCGGGGAGCTGTTTTTT CASSQGVANTGELFF
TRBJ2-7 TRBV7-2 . TGTGCCAGCGCCGGGGTATCCTACGAGCAGTACTTC CASAGVSYEQYF